There are many counts of the clone carrying this T cell receptor beta chain. The sample is drawn from a study of neurological immune-mediated disorders. TCRdb re-called the 5' RACE reads through MiXCR, storing one row per CDR3 protein. The top ten clones hold roughly 4% of a sample with some 50,000 distinct CDR3 sequences, 16% of them seen once. Germline loops: CDR1 SQVTM, CDR2 ANQGSEA. Unmatched junction bases numbered 9, after V lost 1 base and J lost 2 bases. The CDR3 consists of 16 residues. The TCR originated in a man in his fifties or sixties in good health. What was sequenced was PBMCs. The gene calls are TRBV29-1 and TRBJ2-7, with 9 bases identical to TRBD1. The CDR3, as DNA: TGCAGCGTTGAAGGCCTAAGACAGGGGGAGGCCTACGAGCAGTACTTC. Protein sequence: CSVEGLRQGEAYEQYF.